This entry is about one T cell receptor beta chain. These data are taken from a study of blood T cell repertoires in COVID-19. Study summary: Sites in the United States, Italy and Spain provided acute and convalescent COVID-19 samples. From T cells, B-cell-depleted T cells, or PBMCs came the material, which was cDNA or gDNA.

Looked up from germline, CDR1 is SGHNT and CDR2 is YYREEE (reference sequence). This CDR3 spans 13 amino acids. Trimming took off 3 bases at V and 4 bases at J, with 10 bases between the two ends. In the authors' methods: Amplification of reference gene primers was used by the study to estimate nucleated cell counts. The data were produced by immunoSEQ multiplex PCR, yet TCRdb's version contains in-frame clones alone and is incomplete. V, J and clone size reflect that table, while D and trimming were determined from the DNA. The data hold 55,000 to 75,000 clones, with more than 65% observed a single time. Seattle researchers signed up patients amid active infection and tracked them longitudinally.

Material: peripheral blood. This TCR derives from a man older than 75 with COVID-19, enrolled during active disease. This chain uses TRBV5-4 with TRBJ2-5; D might be TRBD2 (5 bases). CDR3 coding DNA: TGTGCCAGCAGCTCACGGGGATCAGAGACCCAGTACTTC. This encodes CASSSRGSETQYF.